This T cell receptor beta chain was recovered during a study of blood T cells in healthy people across ages. Broader study findings: Age showed a roughly linear inverse relationship with TCR beta diversity per million T cells.

This clonotype came up many times. Antigen specificity is unknown. A second PCR, run for about 7 to 11 cycles, used a sample-barcoded 5' primer plus a J-beta primer mix. TCRdb called the 5' RACE reads again in MiXCR, with one record for every CDR3 protein. Seen here are 850,000 or so distinct CDR3 sequences, more than 25% observed once, and the top ten hold roughly 17%. V lost 7 bases and J lost 7; bases outside the gene matches: 7. The CDR3 has 14 residues. CDR1 and CDR2 from the germline V gene are SNHLY and FYNNEI. The J gene is TRBJ2-1, the V gene TRBV2; 10 nucleotides match TRBD1. The sequencing sample was made of blood. This clonotype was sampled from a woman aged 80 or over in good health. The CDR3 region has the DNA TGTGCCAGCACCCGGGACAGGGGCTCGAATGAGCAGTTCTTC. It is translated as CASTRDRGSNEQFF.